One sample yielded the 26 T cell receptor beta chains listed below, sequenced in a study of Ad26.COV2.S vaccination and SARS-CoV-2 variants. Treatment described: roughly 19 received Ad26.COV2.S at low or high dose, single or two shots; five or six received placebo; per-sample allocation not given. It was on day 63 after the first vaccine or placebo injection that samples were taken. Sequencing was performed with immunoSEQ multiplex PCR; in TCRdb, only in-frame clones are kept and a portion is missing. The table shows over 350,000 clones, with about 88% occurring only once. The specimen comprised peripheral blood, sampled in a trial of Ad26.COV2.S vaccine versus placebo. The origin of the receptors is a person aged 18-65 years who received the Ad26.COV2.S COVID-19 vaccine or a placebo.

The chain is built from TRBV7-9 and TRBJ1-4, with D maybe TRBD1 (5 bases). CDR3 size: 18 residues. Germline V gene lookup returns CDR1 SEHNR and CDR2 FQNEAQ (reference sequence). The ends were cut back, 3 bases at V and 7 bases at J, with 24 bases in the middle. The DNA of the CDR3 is TGTGCCAGCAGCTTGGTGCCCATGAAGGGGCGGACATTTGAAAAACTGTTTTTT. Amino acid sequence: CASSLVPMKGRTFEKLFF.

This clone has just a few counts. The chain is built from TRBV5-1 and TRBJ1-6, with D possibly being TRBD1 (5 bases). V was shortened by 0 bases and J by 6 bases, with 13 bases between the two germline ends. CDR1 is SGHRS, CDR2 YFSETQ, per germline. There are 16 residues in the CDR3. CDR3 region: CASSLVGRTPNSPLHF. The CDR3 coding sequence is TGCGCCAGCAGCTTGGTGGGACGGACACCTAATTCACCCCTCCACTTT. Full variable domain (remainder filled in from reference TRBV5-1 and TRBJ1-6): KAGVTQTPRYLIKTRGQQVTLSCSPISGHRSVSWYQQTPGQGLQFLFEYFSETQRNKGNFPGRFSGRQFSNSRSEMNVSTLELGDSALYLCASSLVGRTPNSPLHFGNGTRLTVT.

Here the CDR3 reads CAWRGGTWDAFSGNTIYF. In nucleotides, the CDR3 is TGTGCCTGGAGGGGGGGTACATGGGACGCCTTCTCTGGAAACACCATATATTTT. The chain has TRBV30 and TRBJ1-3, with TRBD1 as a possible D gene (5 bases). The CDR3 sequence is 18 residues long. Trimming took 3 bases from V and 0 from J, leaving 21 bases between them. CDR1 is GTSNPN and CDR2 is SVGIG in the germline V gene (reference sequence).

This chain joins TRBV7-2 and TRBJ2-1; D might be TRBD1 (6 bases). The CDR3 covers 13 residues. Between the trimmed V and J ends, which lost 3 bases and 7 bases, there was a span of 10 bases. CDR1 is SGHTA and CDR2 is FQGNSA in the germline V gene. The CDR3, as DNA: TGTGCCAGCAGCTTCGCAGGGGCGAATGAGCAGTTCTTC. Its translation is CASSFAGANEQFF.

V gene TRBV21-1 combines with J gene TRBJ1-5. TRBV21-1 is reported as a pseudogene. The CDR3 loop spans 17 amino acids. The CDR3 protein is CASSKVIGTQSNQPQHF. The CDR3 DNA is TGTGCCAGCAGCAAAGTAATTGGGACCCAGAGCAATCAGCCCCAGCATTTT.

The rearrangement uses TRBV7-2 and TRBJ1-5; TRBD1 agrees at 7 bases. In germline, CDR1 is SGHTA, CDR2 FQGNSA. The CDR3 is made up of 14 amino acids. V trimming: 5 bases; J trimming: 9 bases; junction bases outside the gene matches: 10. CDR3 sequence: CASSPPGGWGPQHF. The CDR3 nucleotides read TGTGCCAGCAGCCCACCAGGGGGATGGGGGCCCCAGCATTTT.

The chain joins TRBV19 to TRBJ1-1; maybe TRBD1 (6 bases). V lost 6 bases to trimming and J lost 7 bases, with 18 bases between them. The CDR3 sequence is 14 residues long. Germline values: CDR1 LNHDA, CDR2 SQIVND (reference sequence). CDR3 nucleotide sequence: TGTGCCAGTAGGGAACCAGGGGAAGTTCGTGAAGCTTTCTTT. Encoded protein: CASREPGEVREAFF.

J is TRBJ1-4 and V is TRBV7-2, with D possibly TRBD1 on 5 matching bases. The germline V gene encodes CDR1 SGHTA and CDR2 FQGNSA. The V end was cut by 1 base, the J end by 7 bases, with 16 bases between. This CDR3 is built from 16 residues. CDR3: CASSLGSGSGGEKLFF. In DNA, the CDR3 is TGTGCCAGCAGCTTAGGGTCCGGTAGTGGGGGTGAAAAACTGTTTTTT. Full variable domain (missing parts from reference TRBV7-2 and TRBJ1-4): GAGVSQSPSNKVTEKGKDVELRCDPISGHTALYWYRQSLGQGLEFLIYFQGNSAPDKSGLPSDRFSAERTGGSVSTLTIQRTQQEDSAVYLCASSLGSGSGGEKLFFGSGTQLSVL.

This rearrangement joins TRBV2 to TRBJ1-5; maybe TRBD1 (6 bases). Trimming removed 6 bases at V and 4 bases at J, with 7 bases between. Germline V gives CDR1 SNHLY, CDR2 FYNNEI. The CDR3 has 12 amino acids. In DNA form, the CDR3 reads TGTGCCAGCAGCGGACAGAATCAGCCCCAGCATTTT. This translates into CASSGQNQPQHF.

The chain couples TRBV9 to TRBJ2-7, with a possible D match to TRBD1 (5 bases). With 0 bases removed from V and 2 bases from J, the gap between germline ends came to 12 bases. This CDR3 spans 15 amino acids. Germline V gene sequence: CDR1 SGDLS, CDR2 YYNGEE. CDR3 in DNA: TGTGCCAGCAGCGTAGATACAGGTGATGCCTACGAGCAGTACTTC. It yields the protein CASSVDTGDAYEQYF.

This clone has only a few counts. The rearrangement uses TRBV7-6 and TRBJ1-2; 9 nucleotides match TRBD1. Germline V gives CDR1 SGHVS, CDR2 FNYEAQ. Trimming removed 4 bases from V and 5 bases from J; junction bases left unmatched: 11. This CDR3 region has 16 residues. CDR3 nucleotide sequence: TGTGCCAGCAGCTCAGGAGACAGGGGGTCACAATATGGCTACACCTTC. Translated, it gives CASSSGDRGSQYGYTF.

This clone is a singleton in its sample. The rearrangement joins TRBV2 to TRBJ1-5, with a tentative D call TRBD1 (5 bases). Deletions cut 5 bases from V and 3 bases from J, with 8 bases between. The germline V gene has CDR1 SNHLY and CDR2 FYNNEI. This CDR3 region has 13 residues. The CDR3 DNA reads TGTGCCAGCAGTAGCAGGGACAATCAGCCCCAGCATTTT. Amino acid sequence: CASSSRDNQPQHF.

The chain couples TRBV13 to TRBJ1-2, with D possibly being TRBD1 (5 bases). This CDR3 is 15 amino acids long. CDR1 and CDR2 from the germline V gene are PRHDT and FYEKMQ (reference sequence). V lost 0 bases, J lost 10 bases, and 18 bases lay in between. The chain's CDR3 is CASSLGPDSRLHYTF. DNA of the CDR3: TGTGCCAGCAGCTTAGGGCCTGACAGCCGACTGCACTACACCTTC.

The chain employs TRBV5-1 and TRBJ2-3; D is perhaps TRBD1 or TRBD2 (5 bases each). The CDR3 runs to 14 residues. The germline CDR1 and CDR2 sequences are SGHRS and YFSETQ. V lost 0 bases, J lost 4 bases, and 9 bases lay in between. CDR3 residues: CASSLGDVSDTQYF. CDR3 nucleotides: TGCGCCAGCAGCTTGGGGGACGTCTCAGATACGCAGTATTTT. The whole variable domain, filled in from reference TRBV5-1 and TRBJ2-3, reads KAGVTQTPRYLIKTRGQQVTLSCSPISGHRSVSWYQQTPGQGLQFLFEYFSETQRNKGNFPGRFSGRQFSNSRSEMNVSTLELGDSALYLCASSLGDVSDTQYFGPGTRLTVL.

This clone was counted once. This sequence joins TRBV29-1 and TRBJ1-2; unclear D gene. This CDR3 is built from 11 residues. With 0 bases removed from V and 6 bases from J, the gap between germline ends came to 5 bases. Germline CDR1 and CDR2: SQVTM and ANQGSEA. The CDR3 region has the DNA TGCAGCGTTGAAGATGTCGATGGCTACACCTTC. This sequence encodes CSVEDVDGYTF.

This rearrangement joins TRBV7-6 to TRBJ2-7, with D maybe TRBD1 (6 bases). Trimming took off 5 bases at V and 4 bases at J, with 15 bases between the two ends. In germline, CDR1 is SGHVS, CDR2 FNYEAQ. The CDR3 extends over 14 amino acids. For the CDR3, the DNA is TGTGCCAGCAGCGCGCCGGGACAAATATACGAGCAGTACTTC. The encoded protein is CASSAPGQIYEQYF.

Here the CDR3 DNA reads TGCGCCAGCAGCCCACGGGGACAGGGGCTGAGCTACACCTTC. This encodes CASSPRGQGLSYTF. J is TRBJ1-2 and V is TRBV5-1; TRBD1 aligns across 10 bases. The V gene end was trimmed by 4 bases and the J gene end by 9 bases; junction bases not matched to a gene: 9. CDR3 length: 14 residues. Germline lookup yields CDR1 SGHRS and CDR2 YFSETQ. The variable domain in full, with the rest retrieved from reference TRBV5-1 and TRBJ1-2, is KAGVTQTPRYLIKTRGQQVTLSCSPISGHRSVSWYQQTPGQGLQFLFEYFSETQRNKGNFPGRFSGRQFSNSRSEMNVSTLELGDSALYLCASSPRGQGLSYTFGSGTRLTVV.

CDR3 in DNA: TGTGCCATCAGTGAGTCGAGTCATATAGTCACCTTC. It is translated as CAISESSHIVTF. The chain has TRBV10-3 and TRBJ1-2; D not certain. V gave up 0 bases and J gave up 13 bases, with 12 bases separating them. The V gene's germline CDR1 is ENHRY and CDR2 SYGVKD. The CDR3 covers 12 residues.

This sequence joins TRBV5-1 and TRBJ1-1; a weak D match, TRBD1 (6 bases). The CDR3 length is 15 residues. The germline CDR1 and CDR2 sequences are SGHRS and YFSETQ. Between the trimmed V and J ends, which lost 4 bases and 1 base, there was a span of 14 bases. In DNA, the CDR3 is TGCGCCAGCAGCCCAGGACAGATAAGGAACACTGAAGCTTTCTTT. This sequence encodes CASSPGQIRNTEAFF.

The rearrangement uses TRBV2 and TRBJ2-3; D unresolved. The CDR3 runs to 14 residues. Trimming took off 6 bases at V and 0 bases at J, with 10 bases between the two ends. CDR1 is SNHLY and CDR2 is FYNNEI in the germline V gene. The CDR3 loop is CASSRLLSTDTQYF. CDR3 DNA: TGTGCCAGCAGCAGACTGCTCAGCACAGATACGCAGTATTTT.

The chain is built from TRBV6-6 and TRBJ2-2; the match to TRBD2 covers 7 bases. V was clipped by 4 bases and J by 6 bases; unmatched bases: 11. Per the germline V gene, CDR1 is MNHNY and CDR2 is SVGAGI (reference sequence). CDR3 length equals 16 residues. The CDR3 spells CASSSRDGGIAGELFF. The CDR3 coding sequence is TGTGCCAGCAGTTCGAGAGACGGGGGGATAGCCGGGGAGCTGTTTTTT.

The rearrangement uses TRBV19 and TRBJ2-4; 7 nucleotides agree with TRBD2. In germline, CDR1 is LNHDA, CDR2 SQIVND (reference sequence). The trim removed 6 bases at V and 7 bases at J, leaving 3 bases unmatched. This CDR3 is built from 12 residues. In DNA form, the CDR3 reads TGTGCCAGTAGGGGGGACTATAACATTCAGTACTTC. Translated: CASRGDYNIQYF. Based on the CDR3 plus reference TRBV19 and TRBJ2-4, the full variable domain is DGGITQSPKYLFRKEGQNVTLSCEQNLNHDAMYWYRQDPGQGLRLIYYSQIVNDFQKGDIAEGYSVSREKKESFPLTVTSAQKNPTAFYLCASRGDYNIQYFGAGTRLSVL.

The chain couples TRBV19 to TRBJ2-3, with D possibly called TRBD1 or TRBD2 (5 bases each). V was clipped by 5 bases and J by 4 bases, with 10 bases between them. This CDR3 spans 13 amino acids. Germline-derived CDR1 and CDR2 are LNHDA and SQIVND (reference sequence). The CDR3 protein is CASSGGIADTQYF. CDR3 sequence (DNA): TGTGCCAGTAGTGGGGGAATTGCAGATACGCAGTATTTT.

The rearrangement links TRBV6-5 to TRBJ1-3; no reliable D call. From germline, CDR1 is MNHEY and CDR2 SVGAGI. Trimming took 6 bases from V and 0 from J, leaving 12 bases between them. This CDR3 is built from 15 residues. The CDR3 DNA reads TGTGCCAGCAGCCGCGATCAACCCTCTGGAAACACCATATATTTT. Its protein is CASSRDQPSGNTIYF.

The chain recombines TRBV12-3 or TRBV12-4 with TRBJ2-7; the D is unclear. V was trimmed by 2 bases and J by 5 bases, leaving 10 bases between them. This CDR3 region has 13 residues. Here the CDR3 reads CASSLSSPDEQYF. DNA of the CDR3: TGTGCCAGCAGTTTATCTAGTCCCGACGAGCAGTACTTC.

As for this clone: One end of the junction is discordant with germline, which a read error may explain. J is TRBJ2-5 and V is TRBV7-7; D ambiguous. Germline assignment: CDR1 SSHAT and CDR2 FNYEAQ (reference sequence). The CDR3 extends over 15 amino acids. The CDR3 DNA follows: TGTGCTAGCAGCTTAATAAAGAGTTCACAAGAGACCCAGTACTTC. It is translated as CASSLIKSSQETQYF.